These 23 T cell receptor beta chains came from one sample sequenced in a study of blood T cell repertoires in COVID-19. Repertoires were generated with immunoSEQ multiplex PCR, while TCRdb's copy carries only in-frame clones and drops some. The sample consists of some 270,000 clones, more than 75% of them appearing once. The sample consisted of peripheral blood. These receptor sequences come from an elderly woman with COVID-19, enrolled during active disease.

This CDR3 reads CASSLGPGDQPQHF. The CDR3 DNA is TGTGCCAGCAGCTTGGGTCCGGGGGATCAGCCCCAGCATTTT. V and J are TRBV5-6 and TRBJ1-5; weak D call: TRBD1 (5 bases). The CDR3 extends over 14 amino acids. Deletions cut 0 bases from V and 5 bases from J, with 9 bases between. The V gene's germline CDR1 is SGHDT and CDR2 YYEEEE.

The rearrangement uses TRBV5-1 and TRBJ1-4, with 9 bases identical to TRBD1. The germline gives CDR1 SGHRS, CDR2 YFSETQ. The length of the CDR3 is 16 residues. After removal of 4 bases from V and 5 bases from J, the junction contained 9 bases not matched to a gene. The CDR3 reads CASSQQGALSNEKLFF. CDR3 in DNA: TGCGCCAGCAGCCAACAGGGGGCCCTAAGCAATGAAAAACTGTTTTTT.

The CDR3 region is CASSYAGGPTGELFF. The CDR3 DNA reads as TGTGCCAGCAGTTACGCGGGGGGTCCCACCGGGGAGCTGTTTTTT. V and J are TRBV6-2 or TRBV6-3 and TRBJ2-2, with 8 bases fitting TRBD2. J was trimmed by 4 bases and V by 2 bases; bases with no gene match: 3. The germline CDR1 and CDR2 sequences are MNHEY and SVGEGT. CDR3 length: 15 residues.

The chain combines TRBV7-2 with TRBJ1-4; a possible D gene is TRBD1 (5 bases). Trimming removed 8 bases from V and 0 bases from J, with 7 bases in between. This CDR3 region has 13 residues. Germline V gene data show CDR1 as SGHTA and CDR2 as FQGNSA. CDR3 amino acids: CASARATNEKLFF. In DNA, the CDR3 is TGTGCCAGCGCCAGGGCAACTAATGAAAAACTGTTTTTT.

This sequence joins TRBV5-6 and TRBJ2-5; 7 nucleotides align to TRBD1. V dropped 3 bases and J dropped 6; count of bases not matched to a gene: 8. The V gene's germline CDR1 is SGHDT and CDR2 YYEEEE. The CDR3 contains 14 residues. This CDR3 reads CASSSTGSSKTQYF. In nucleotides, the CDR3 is TGTGCCAGCAGCTCGACAGGGTCAAGCAAGACCCAGTACTTC.

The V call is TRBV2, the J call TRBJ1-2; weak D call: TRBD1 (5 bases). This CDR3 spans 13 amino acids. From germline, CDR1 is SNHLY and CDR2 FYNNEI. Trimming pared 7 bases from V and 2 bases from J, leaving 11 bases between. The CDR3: CASISQGNYGYTF. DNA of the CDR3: TGTGCCAGCATCTCTCAGGGAAACTATGGCTACACCTTC.

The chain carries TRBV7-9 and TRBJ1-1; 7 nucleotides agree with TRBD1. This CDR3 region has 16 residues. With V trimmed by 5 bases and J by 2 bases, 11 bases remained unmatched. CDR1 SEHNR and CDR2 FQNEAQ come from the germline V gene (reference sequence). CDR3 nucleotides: TGTGCCAGCAGCCCAGAGTCCCGGGACAGAAACACTGAAGCTTTCTTT. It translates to CASSPESRDRNTEAFF.

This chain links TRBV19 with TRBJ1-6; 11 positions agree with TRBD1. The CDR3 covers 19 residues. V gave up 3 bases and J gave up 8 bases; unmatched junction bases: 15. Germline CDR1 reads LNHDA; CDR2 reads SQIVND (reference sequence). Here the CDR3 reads CASSISYLTTDRGHSPLHF. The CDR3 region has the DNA TGTGCCAGTAGTATCTCTTATCTAACCACGGACAGGGGGCATTCACCCCTCCACTTT.

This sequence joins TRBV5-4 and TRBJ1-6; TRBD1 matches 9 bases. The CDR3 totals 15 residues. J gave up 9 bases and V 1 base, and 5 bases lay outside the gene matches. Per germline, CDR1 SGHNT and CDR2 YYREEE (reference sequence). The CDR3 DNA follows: TGTGCCAGCAGCTTGCTTACAGGGGGCGCTTCACCCCTCCACTTT. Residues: CASSLLTGGASPLHF.

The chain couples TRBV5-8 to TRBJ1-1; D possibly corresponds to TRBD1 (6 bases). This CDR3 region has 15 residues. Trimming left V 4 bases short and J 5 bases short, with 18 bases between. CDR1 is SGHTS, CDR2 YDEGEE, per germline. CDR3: CASSPGWGLGTEAFF. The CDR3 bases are TGTGCCAGCAGCCCGGGGTGGGGGCTGGGAACTGAAGCTTTCTTT. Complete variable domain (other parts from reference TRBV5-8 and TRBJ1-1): EAGVTQSPTHLIKTRGQQATLRCSPISGHTSVYWYQQALGLGLQFLLWYDEGEERNRGNFPPRFSGRQFPNYSSELNVNALELEDSALYLCASSPGWGLGTEAFFGQGTRLTVV.

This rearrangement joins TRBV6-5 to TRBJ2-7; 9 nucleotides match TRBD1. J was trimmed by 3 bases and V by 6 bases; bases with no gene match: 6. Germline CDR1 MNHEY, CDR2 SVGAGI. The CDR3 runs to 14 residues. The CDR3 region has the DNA TGTGCCAGCAGCGGGACAGGGATGGGCTACGAGCAGTACTTC. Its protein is CASSGTGMGYEQYF.

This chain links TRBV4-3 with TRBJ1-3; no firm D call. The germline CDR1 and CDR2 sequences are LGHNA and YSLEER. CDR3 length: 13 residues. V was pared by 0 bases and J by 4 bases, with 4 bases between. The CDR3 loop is CASSQDTGNTIYF. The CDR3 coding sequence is TGCGCCAGCAGCCAAGATACAGGAAACACCATATATTTT.

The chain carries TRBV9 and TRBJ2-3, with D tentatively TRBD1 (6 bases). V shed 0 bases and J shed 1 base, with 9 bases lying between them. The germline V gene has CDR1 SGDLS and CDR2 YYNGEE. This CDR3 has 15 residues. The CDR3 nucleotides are TGTGCCAGCAGCGTAGGGCGGACAGGCACAGATACGCAGTATTTT. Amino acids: CASSVGRTGTDTQYF.

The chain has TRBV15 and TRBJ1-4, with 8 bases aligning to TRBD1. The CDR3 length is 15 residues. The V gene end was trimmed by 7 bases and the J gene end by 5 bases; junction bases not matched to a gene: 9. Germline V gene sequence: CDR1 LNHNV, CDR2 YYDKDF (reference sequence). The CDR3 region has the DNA TGTGCCACCACGGACAGGGAGACACTCAATGAAAAACTGTTTTTT. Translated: CATTDRETLNEKLFF.

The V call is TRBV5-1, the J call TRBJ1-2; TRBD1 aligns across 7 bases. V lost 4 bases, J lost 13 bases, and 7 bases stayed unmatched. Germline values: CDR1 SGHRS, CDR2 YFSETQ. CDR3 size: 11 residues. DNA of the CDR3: TGCGCCAGCAGCAGACAGGGAGCTCCCACCTTC. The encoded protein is CASSRQGAPTF.

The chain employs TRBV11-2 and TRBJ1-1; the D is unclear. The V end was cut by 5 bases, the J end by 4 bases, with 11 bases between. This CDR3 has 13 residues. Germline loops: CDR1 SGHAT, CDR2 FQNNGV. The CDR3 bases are TGTGCCAGCAGCCCGACGGGAATCACTGAAGCTTTCTTT. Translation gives CASSPTGITEAFF. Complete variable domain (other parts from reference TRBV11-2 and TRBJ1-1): EAGVAQSPRYKIIEKRQSVAFWCNPISGHATLYWYQQILGQGPKLLIQFQNNGVVDDSQLPKDRFSAERLKGVDSTLKIQPAKLEDSAVYLCASSPTGITEAFFGQGTRLTVV.

CDR3 DNA sequence: TGCGCCAGCAGCATTGGGACAGGCAGCTCCTACGAGCAGTACTTC. This sequence encodes CASSIGTGSSYEQYF. V and J are TRBV5-1 and TRBJ2-7; 8 bases align to TRBD1. The V segment lost 4 bases and the J segment 0 bases; nucleotides outside the gene matches: 6. The CDR3 consists of 15 residues. Per germline, CDR1 SGHRS and CDR2 YFSETQ.

The CDR3 here is CASSYGSMNTEAFF. The CDR3 bases are TGTGCCAGCAGTTACGGGAGCATGAACACTGAAGCTTTCTTT. This chain joins TRBV6-2 or TRBV6-3 and TRBJ1-1, with D uncertain. In germline, CDR1 is MNHEY, CDR2 SVGEGT. Trimming took off 2 bases at V and 0 bases at J, with 7 bases between the two ends. CDR3 length: 14 amino acids.

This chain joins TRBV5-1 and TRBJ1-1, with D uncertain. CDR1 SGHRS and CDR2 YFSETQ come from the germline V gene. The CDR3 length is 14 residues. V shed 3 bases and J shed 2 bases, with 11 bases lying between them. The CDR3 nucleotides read TGCGCCAGCAGCTGGTCGGGAGGTAACACTGAAGCTTTCTTT. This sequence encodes CASSWSGGNTEAFF.

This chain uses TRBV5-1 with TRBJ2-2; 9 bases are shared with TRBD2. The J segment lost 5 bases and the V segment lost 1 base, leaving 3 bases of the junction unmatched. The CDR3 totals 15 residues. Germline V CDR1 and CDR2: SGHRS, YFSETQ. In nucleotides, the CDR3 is TGCGCCAGCAGCTTGATGGCGGGGGGGACCGGGGAGCTGTTTTTT. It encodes CASSLMAGGTGELFF.

CDR3 region: CASSLPTGRNEQYF. CDR3 DNA sequence: TGTGCCAGCAGCCTACCGACAGGGAGGAACGAGCAGTACTTC. The gene calls are TRBV7-2 and TRBJ2-7; TRBD1 is a possible D gene (7 bases). The germline V gene encodes CDR1 SGHTA and CDR2 FQGNSA. The CDR3 sequence is 14 residues long. Trimming left V 5 bases short and J 5 bases short, with 16 bases between. Full variable domain (remainder filled in from reference TRBV7-2 and TRBJ2-7): GAGVSQSPSNKVTEKGKDVELRCDPISGHTALYWYRQSLGQGLEFLIYFQGNSAPDKSGLPSDRFSAERTGGSVSTLTIQRTQQEDSAVYLCASSLPTGRNEQYFGPGTRLTVT.

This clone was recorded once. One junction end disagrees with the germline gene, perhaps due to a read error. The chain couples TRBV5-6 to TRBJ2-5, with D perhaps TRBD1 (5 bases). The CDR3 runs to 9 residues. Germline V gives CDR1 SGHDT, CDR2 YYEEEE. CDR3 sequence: CASSRGPNF. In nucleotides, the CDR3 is TGTGCCAGCTCTAGGGGTCCGAACTTC.

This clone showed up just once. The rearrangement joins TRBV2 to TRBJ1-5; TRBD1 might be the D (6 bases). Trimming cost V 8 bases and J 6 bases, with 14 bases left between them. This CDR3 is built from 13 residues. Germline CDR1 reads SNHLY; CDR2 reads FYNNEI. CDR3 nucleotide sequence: TGTGCCAGCTGCCAGGGGATGGGTCAGCCCCAGCATTTT. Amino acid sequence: CASCQGMGQPQHF.